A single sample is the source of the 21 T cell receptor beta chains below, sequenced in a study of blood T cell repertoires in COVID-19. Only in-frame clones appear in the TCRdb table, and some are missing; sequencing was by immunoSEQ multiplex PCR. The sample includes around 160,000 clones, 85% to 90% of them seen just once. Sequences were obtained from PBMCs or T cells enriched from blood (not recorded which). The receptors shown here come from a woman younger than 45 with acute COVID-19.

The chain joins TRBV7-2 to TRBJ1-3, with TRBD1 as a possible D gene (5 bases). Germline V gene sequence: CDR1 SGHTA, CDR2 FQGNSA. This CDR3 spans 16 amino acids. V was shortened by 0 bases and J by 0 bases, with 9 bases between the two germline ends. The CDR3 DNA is TGTGCCAGCAGCTTAGCCTCTGACAGCTCTGGAAACACCATATATTTT. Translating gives CASSLASDSSGNTIYF. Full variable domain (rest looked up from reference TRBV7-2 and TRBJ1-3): GAGVSQSPSNKVTEKGKDVELRCDPISGHTALYWYRQSLGQGLEFLIYFQGNSAPDKSGLPSDRFSAERTGGSVSTLTIQRTQQEDSAVYLCASSLASDSSGNTIYFGEGSWLTVV.

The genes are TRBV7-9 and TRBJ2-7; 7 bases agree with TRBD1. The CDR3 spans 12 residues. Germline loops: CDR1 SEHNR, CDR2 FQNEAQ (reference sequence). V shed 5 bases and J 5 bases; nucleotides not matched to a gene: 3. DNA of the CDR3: TGTGCCAGCAGCAACACAGGGGACGAGCAGTACTTC. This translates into CASSNTGDEQYF.

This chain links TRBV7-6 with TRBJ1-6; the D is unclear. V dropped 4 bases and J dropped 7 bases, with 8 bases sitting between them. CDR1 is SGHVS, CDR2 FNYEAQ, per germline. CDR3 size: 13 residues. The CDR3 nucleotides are TGTGCCAGCAGCTACGAACAGAATTCACCCCTCCACTTT. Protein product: CASSYEQNSPLHF.

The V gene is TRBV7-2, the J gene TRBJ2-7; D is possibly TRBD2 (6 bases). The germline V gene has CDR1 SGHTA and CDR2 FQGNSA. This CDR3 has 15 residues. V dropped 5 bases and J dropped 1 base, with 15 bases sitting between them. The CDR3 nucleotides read TGTGCCAGCAGCCTTGGCCCAGGGAGGTCCTACGAGCAGTACTTC. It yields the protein CASSLGPGRSYEQYF.

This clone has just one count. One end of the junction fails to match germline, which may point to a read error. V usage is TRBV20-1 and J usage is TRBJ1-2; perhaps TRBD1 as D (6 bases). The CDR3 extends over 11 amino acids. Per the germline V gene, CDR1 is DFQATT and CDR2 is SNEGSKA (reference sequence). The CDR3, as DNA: TGCAGTGCTAGAGGGGCAGGGGCTAGTCCCTTC. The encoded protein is CSARGAGASPF.

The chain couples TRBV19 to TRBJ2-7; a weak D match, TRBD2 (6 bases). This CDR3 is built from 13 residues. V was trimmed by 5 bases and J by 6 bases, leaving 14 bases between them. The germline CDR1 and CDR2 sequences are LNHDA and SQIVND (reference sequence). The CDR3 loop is CASSGSGRREQYF. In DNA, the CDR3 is TGTGCCAGTAGTGGTTCAGGGAGGCGCGAGCAGTACTTC.

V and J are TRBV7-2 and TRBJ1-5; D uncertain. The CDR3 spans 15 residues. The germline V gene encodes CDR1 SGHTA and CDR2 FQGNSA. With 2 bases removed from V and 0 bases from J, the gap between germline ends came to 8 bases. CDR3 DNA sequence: TGTGCCAGCAGCTTAAGAGCGGATAGCAATCAGCCCCAGCATTTT. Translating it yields CASSLRADSNQPQHF.

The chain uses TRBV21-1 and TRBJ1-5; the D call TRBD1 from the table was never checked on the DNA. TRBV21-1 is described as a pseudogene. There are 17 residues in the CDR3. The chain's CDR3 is CASSKETGRPINQPQHF. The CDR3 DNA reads TGTGCCAGCAGCAAAGAAACAGGGCGACCCATTAATCAGCCCCAGCATTTT.

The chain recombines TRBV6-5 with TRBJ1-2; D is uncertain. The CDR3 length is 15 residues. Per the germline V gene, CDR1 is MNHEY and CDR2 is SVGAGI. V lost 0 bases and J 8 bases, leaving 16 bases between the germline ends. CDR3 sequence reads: CASSYSPQVGLGYTF. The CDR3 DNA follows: TGTGCCAGCAGTTACTCCCCGCAGGTTGGGCTCGGCTACACCTTC.

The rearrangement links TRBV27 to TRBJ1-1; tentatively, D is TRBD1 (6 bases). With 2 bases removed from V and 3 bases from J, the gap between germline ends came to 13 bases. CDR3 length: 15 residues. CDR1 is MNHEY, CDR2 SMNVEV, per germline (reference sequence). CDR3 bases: TGTGCCAGCAGTTTAGGGGGGGGCAGCCACACTGAAGCTTTCTTT. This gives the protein CASSLGGGSHTEAFF.

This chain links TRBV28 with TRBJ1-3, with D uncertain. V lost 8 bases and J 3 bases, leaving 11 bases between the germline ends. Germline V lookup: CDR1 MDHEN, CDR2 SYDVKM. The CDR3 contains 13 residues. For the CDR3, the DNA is TGTGCCAGCCTACAGTCTAATGGAAACACCATATATTTT. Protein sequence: CASLQSNGNTIYF. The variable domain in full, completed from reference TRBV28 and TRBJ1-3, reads DVKVTQSSRYLVKRTGEKVFLECVQDMDHENMFWYRQDPGLGLRLIYFSYDVKMKEKGDIPEGYSVSREKKERFSLILESASTNQTSMYLCASLQSNGNTIYFGEGSWLTVV.

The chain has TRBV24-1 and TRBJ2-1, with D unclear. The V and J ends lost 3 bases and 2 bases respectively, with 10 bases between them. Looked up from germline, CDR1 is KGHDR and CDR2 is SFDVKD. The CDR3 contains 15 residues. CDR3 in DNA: TGTGCCACCAGTGATCCGGTCTCGCCCTACAATGAGCAGTTCTTC. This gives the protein CATSDPVSPYNEQFF.

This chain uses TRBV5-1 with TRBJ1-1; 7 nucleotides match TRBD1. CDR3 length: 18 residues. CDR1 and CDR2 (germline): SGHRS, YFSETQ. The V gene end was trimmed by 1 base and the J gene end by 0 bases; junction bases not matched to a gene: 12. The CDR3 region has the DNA TGCGCCAGCAGCTTGCTCCTGGCAGGGGGGATCATGAACACTGAAGCTTTCTTT. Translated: CASSLLLAGGIMNTEAFF.

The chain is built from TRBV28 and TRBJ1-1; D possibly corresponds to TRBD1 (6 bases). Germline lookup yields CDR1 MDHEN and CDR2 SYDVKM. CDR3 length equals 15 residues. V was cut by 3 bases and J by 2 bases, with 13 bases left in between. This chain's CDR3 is CASSLARGSNTEAFF. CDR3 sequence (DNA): TGTGCCAGCAGTTTGGCCAGGGGATCCAACACTGAAGCTTTCTTT.

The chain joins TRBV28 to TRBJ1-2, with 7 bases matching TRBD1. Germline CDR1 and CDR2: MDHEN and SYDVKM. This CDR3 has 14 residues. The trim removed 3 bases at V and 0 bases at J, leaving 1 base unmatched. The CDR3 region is CASSLGTANYGYTF. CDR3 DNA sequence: TGTGCCAGCAGTTTGGGGACAGCTAACTATGGCTACACCTTC.

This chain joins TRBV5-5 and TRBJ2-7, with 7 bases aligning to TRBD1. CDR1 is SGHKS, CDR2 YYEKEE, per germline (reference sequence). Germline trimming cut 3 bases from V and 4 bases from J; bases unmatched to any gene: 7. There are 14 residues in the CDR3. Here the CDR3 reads CASSSTGEGYEQYF. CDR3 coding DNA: TGTGCCAGCAGCTCCACAGGGGAAGGATACGAGCAGTACTTC.

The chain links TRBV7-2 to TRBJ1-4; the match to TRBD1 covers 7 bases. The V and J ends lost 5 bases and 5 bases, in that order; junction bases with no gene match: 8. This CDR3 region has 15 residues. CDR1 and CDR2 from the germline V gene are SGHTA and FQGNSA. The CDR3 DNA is TGTGCCAGCAGCCTCACAGGGGCAGTGAATGAAAAACTGTTTTTT. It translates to CASSLTGAVNEKLFF.

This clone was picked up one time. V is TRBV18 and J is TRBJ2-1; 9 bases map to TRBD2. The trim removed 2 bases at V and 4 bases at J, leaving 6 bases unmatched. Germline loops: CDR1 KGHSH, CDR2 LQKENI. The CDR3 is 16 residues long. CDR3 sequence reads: CASSPMNSGSYNEQFF. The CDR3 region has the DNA TGTGCCAGCTCACCAATGAATAGCGGGAGTTACAATGAGCAGTTCTTC. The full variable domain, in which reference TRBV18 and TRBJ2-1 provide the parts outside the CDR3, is NAGVMQNPRHLVRRRGQEARLRCSPMKGHSHVYWYRQLPEEGLKFMVYLQKENIIDESGMPKERFSAEFPKEGPSILRIQQVVRGDSAAYFCASSPMNSGSYNEQFFGPGTRLTVL.

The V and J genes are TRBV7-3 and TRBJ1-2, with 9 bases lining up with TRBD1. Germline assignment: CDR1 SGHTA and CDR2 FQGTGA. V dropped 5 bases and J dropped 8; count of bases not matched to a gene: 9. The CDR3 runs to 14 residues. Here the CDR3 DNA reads TGTGCCAGCAGCCCCCAACAGGGGGCTGGGGGCTACACCTTC. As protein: CASSPQQGAGGYTF. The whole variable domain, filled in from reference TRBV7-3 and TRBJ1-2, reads GAGVSQTPSNKVTEKGKYVELRCDPISGHTALYWYRQSLGQGPEFLIYFQGTGAADDSGLPNDRFFAVRPEGSVSTLKIQRTERGDSAVYLCASSPQQGAGGYTFGSGTRLTVV.

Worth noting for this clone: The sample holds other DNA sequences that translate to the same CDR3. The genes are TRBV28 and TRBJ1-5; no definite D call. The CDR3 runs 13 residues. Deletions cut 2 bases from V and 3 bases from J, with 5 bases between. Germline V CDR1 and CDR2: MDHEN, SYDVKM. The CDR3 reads CASSLEDNQPQHF. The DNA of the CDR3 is TGTGCCAGCAGTTTAGAGGACAATCAGCCCCAGCATTTT.

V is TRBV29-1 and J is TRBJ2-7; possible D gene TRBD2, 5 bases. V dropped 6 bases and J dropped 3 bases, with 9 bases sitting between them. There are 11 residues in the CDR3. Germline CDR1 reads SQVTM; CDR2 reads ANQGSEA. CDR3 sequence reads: CSVGTSYEQYF. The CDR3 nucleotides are TGCAGCGTGGGAACTAGCTACGAGCAGTACTTC.